Sequencing of this T cell receptor (beta chain) was carried out in a study of blood T cell repertoires in COVID-19. The CDR3 extends over 11 amino acids. Trimming cost V 8 bases and J 10 bases, with 12 bases left between them. Germline V CDR1 and CDR2: SNHLY, FYNNEI. The assay was immunoSEQ multiplex PCR, and TCRdb's table has in-frame clones only and misses some. This sample has tens of thousands of clones; about 86% occur once, and the top ten carry around 28%. This rearrangement joins TRBV2 to TRBJ2-1, with D hard to call. Input material: peripheral blood. This sequence originates from a human donor in a cohort sampled during active COVID-19. The CDR3 nucleotides read TGTGCCAGCTCTCTGGCCCTGGAGCAGTTCTTC. Translating it yields CASSLALEQFF.